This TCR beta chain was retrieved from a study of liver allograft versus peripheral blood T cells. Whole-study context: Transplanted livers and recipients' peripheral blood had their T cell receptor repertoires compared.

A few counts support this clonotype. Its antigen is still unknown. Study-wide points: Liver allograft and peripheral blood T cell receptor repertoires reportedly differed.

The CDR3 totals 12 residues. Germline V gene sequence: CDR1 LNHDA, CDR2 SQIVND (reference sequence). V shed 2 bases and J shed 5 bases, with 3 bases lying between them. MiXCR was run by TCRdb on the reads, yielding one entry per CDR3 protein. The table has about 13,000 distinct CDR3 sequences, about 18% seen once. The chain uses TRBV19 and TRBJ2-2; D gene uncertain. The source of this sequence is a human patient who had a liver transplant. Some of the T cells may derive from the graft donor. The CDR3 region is CASSILTGELFF. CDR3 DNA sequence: TGTGCCAGTAGTATATTGACCGGGGAGCTGTTTTTT.